A selection of T cell receptor beta chains follows, all from one sample in a study of blood T cell repertoires in COVID-19. Clones were read by immunoSEQ multiplex PCR, and TCRdb kept only the in-frame ones, dropping some. The sample has 250,000 to 300,000 clones; around nine tenths are singletons. The sample was PBMCs or T cells enriched from blood (not recorded which). The source of these receptors is a woman aged 60-75 years who had recovered from COVID-19. Both conserved end residues are part of each CDR3.

v_gene	j_gene	len	CDR3aa
TRBV2	TRBJ2-7	14	CASSGTFSSYEQYF
TRBV19	TRBJ1-5	13	CASRPDKNQPQHF
TRBV7-7	TRBJ2-5	14	CASSPTGVRQTQYF
TRBV9	TRBJ1-1	12	CASSPGTTEAFF
TRBV4-1	TRBJ1-5	18	CASSPAALSRVYNQPQHF
TRBV30	TRBJ2-7	12	CAWSLGDYEQYF
TRBV7-3	TRBJ1-5	13	CASSLQANQPQHF
TRBV28	TRBJ2-7	13	CASRAGIAYEQYF
TRBV28	TRBJ1-1	12	CASWGGTAEAFF
TRBV6-2/TRBV6-3	TRBJ2-1	15	CASSRASGTYNEQFF
TRBV7-8	TRBJ1-2	14	CASSFSPGFYGYTF
TRBV5-1	TRBJ2-2	15	CASSLAGQGTRELFF
TRBV2	TRBJ1-4	11	CASRYGEKLFF
TRBV5-6	TRBJ2-3	16	CASSLEDRISADTQYF
TRBV5-1	TRBJ2-4	16	CASSLRQGVAKNIQYF
TRBV5-1	TRBJ1-1	14	CASSLSQANTEAFF
TRBV5-6	TRBJ2-1	15	CASNGGGQGYNEQFF
TRBV5-1	TRBJ2-1	16	CASSSPGLAGANEQFF
TRBV28	TRBJ2-1	15	CASSFGTSDRNEQFF
TRBV2	TRBJ1-6	15	CASSTQGGYNSPLHF
TRBV2	TRBJ1-1	13	CASSGGQLTEAFF
TRBV27	TRBJ1-2	15	CASSSWAHRGNGYTF
TRBV2	TRBJ1-2	13	CASSEGPGYGYTF
TRBV2	TRBJ1-2	13	CASSENSYYGYTF
TRBV19	TRBJ2-7	15	CASSAGTGALYEQYF
TRBV5-6	TRBJ2-7	13	CASSPTGTYEQYF
TRBV6-5	TRBJ2-3	15	CASAWAGGTPDTQYF
TRBV10-3	TRBJ2-2	16	CAISEAQRGDTGELFF
TRBV19	TRBJ1-2	12	CASLTVEYGYTF
TRBV4-1	TRBJ2-7	14	CASSQGLSRDRLYF
TRBV5-3	TRBJ1-2	14	CARSDDSVNYGYTF
TRBV19	TRBJ2-3	19	CASTPLYFTAGLDTDTQYF
TRBV27	TRBJ1-5	21	CASSLPPPRVTGERSNQPQHF
TRBV5-8	TRBJ2-7	16	CASSFRPSGGSNEQYF
TRBV2	TRBJ1-5	13	CASRDLNNQPQHF
TRBV18	TRBJ2-1	16	CASSPLLGGLSDEQFF
TRBV19	TRBJ2-2	15	CASSISYTNTGELFF
TRBV7-8	TRBJ1-5	16	CASSFSPGANNQPQHF
TRBV3-1/TRBV3-2	TRBJ2-5	17	CASSHLGSSGYQETQYF
TRBV7-3	TRBJ1-1	13	CASSLEGGGEAFF
TRBV28	TRBJ1-6	12	CASGTGGSPLHF
TRBV30	TRBJ1-2	12	CAWSTGLSGYTF
TRBV3-1/TRBV3-2	TRBJ2-1	14	CASSPRLAVDEQFF
TRBV5-1	TRBJ2-3	17	CASSLISGTRGTDTQYF
TRBV3-1/TRBV3-2	TRBJ1-5	14	CASSQDQWNQPQHF
TRBV2	TRBJ1-2	13	CASRRDDYYGYTF
TRBV7-7	TRBJ2-1	15	CASSLRAASYNEQFF
TRBV7-9	TRBJ2-1	14	CASSSTQGANEQFF